These 13 T cell receptor beta chains share one sample of origin, sequenced in a study of a mutant IDH1 vaccine in newly diagnosed glioma. These receptors' antigens are unknown. Time point here: week 47, end of study. What each vaccine dose contained was 300 ug of mutant IDH1 20-mer peptide, accompanied by topical imiquimod. Libraries were prepared by immunoSEQ multiplex PCR; TCRdb keeps only in-frame clonotypes and omits some of them. The top ten clones hold about 30% of a sample with tens of thousands of clones, 65% to 85% of them seen once. The specimen was PBMCs, collected from a glioma patient whose treatment included an IDH1 peptide vaccine. The receptors originated from a man aged 25-45 years with glioma.

The chain has TRBV5-1 and TRBJ1-4, with TRBD1 as a possible D gene (5 bases). With 5 bases removed from V and 5 bases from J, the gap between germline ends came to 13 bases. Per the germline V gene, CDR1 is SGHRS and CDR2 is YFSETQ. The CDR3 totals 14 residues. CDR3: CASRQGGENEKLFF. The CDR3, as DNA: TGCGCCAGCAGGCAAGGAGGGGAAAATGAAAAACTGTTTTTT.

This clone was detected once. This chain joins TRBV5-6 and TRBJ1-5, with 9 bases aligning to TRBD1. Trimming cost V 4 bases and J 0 bases; bases outside gene matches: 14. Germline CDR1 and CDR2: SGHDT and YYEEEE. This CDR3 is built from 19 residues. CDR3 region: CASSRTRTGEGYSNQPQHF. DNA for the CDR3: TGTGCCAGCAGCCGTACTAGGACAGGGGAGGGTTATAGCAATCAGCCCCAGCATTTT.

The V gene is TRBV19, the J gene TRBJ2-5, with D possibly TRBD1 on 5 matching bases. This CDR3 contains 14 residues. Germline CDR1 and CDR2: LNHDA and SQIVND (reference sequence). The V gene lost 4 bases and the J gene lost 5 bases, with 14 bases spanning the gap. CDR3 sequence (DNA): TGTGCCAGTAGTAAGCCAGGGTTGGGGGAGACCCAGTACTTC. This encodes CASSKPGLGETQYF.

There are a few counts of this clone. This chain connects TRBV7-3 to TRBJ1-1; possibly TRBD1 for D (6 bases). The germline gives CDR1 SGHTA, CDR2 FQGTGA. CDR3 size: 17 residues. With 2 bases removed from V and 1 base from J, the gap between germline ends came to 17 bases. In nucleotides, the CDR3 is TGTGCCAGCAGCTTACGTGGAGCAGGGGCAGGGAACACTGAAGCTTTCTTT. It yields the protein CASSLRGAGAGNTEAFF.

This chain connects TRBV7-9 to TRBJ2-7, with D hard to call. Per the germline V gene, CDR1 is SEHNR and CDR2 is FQNEAQ (reference sequence). The CDR3 totals 16 residues. Trimming cost V 4 bases and J 4 bases, with 20 bases left between them. CDR3 protein: CASSYIGTRPGYEQYF. As DNA, the CDR3 is TGTGCCAGCAGCTACATTGGAACACGGCCTGGGTACGAGCAGTACTTC.

The V and J genes are TRBV7-3 and TRBJ2-5, with D perhaps TRBD1 (5 bases). The V and J ends lost 2 bases and 4 bases respectively, with 14 bases between them. Germline V lookup: CDR1 SGHTA, CDR2 FQGTGA. This CDR3 is built from 15 residues. CDR3 in DNA: TGTGCCAGCAGCTTAGAGTCCCTAAGGGGAGAGACCCAGTACTTC. Translated, it gives CASSLESLRGETQYF.

J is TRBJ2-1 and V is TRBV19; D is possibly TRBD2 (5 bases). V was trimmed by 0 bases and J by 2 bases, leaving 8 bases between them. Per the germline V gene, CDR1 is LNHDA and CDR2 is SQIVND (reference sequence). This CDR3 is built from 15 residues. This chain's CDR3 is CASSIEPGTYNEQFF. For the CDR3, the DNA is TGTGCCAGTAGTATAGAACCGGGAACCTACAATGAGCAGTTCTTC.

The V gene is TRBV7-3, the J gene TRBJ2-7; D is undetermined. The CDR3 is 13 residues long. Germline CDR1 SGHTA, CDR2 FQGTGA. V was trimmed by 5 bases and J by 1 base, leaving 9 bases between them. The CDR3 loop reads CASSATNSYEQYF. CDR3 bases: TGTGCCAGCAGCGCGACCAATTCCTACGAGCAGTACTTC.

The V call is TRBV6-5, the J call TRBJ2-5, with D perhaps being TRBD1 or TRBD2 (5 bases each). The CDR3 loop spans 15 amino acids. Germline V gives CDR1 MNHEY, CDR2 SVGAGI. The V and J ends lost 2 bases and 0 bases respectively, with 10 bases between them. The CDR3 sequence is CASSYEGTYQETQYF. CDR3 nucleotide sequence: TGTGCCAGCAGTTACGAGGGGACGTACCAAGAGACCCAGTACTTC.

The chain has TRBV11-1 and TRBJ2-1, with D possibly matching TRBD2 (6 bases). This CDR3 has 12 residues. V was trimmed by 5 bases and J by 14 bases, leaving 16 bases between them. Germline loops: CDR1 SGHAT, CDR2 FQDESV (reference sequence). The DNA of the CDR3 is TGTGCCAGCAGCCCGGGGCTAGCGAGGAAGTTCTTC. This gives the protein CASSPGLARKFF.

This chain links TRBV30 with TRBJ1-1, with 12 bases matching TRBD1. The length of the CDR3 is 19 residues. V dropped 4 bases and J dropped 0; count of bases not matched to a gene: 15. CDR1 is GTSNPN and CDR2 is SVGIG in the germline V gene (reference sequence). The CDR3 region has the DNA TGTGCCTGGAATTCTAGGGACAGGGGGCGCCGTGGGGTGAACACTGAAGCTTTCTTT. Translated: CAWNSRDRGRRGVNTEAFF.

The DNA of the CDR3 is TGTGCCAGCAGGGAGAGCTCCTACAATGAGCAGTTCTTC. Protein product: CASRESSYNEQFF. The gene calls are TRBV6-5 and TRBJ2-1, with D hard to call. The V and J ends lost 6 bases and 0 bases respectively, with 6 bases between them. Germline values: CDR1 MNHEY, CDR2 SVGAGI. The CDR3 totals 13 residues.

The gene calls are TRBV10-3 and TRBJ2-7, with D tentatively TRBD1 or TRBD2 (5 bases each). Germline V gives CDR1 ENHRY, CDR2 SYGVKD. V shed 3 bases and J shed 2 bases, with 14 bases lying between them. The CDR3 is 15 residues long. The CDR3: CAISESGRDAYEQYF. CDR3 in DNA: TGTGCCATCAGTGAATCGGGACGCGATGCCTACGAGCAGTACTTC.